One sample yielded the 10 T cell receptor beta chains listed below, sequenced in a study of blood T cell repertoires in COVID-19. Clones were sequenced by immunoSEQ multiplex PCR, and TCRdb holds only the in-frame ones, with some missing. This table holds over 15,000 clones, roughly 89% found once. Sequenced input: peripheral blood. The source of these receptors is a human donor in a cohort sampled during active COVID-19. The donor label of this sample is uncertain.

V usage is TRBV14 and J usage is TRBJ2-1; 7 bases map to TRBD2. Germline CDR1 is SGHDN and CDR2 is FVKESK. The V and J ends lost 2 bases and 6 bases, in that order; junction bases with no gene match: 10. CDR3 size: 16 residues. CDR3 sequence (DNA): TGTGCCAGCAGCCAAATAATGACTAGCTGGACCAATGAGCAGTTCTTC. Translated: CASSQIMTSWTNEQFF.

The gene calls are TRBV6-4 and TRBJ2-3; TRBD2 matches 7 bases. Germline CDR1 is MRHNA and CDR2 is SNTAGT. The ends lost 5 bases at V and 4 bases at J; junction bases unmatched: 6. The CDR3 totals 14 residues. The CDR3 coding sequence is TGTGCCAGCAGTAGGGGACTAAACTCAGATACGCAGTATTTT. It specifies CASSRGLNSDTQYF.

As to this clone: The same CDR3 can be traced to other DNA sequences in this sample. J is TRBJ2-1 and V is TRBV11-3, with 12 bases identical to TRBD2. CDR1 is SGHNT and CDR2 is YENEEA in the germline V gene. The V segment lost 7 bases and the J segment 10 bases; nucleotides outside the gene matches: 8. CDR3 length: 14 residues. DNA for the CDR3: TGTGCCAGCACCAGGCTAGCGGGAGGGGGGGAGCAGTTCTTC. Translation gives CASTRLAGGGEQFF.

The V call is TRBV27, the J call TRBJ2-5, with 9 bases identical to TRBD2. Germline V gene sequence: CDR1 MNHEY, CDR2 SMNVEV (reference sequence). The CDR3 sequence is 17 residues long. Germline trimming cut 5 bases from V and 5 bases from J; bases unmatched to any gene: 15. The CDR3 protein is CASSPGLAQRRTETQYF. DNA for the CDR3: TGTGCCAGCAGTCCCGGACTAGCGCAGAGACGTACGGAGACCCAGTACTTC.

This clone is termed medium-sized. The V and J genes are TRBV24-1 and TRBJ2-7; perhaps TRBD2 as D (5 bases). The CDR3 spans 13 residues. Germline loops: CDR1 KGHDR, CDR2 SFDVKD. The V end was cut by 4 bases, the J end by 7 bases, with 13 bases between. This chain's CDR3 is CATSDRGYGEQYF. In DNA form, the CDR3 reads TGTGCCACCAGTGACCGCGGGTACGGTGAGCAGTACTTC.

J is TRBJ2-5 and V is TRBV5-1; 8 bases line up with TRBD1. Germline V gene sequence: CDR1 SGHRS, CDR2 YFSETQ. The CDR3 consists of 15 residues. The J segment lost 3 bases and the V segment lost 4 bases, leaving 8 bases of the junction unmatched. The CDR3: CASSLGDRLKETQYF. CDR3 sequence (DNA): TGCGCCAGCAGCCTCGGGGACAGGCTAAAAGAGACCCAGTACTTC.

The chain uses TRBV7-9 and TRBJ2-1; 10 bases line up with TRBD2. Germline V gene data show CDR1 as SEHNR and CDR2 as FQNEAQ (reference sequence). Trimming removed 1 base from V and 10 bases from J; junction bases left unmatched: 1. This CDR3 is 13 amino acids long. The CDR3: CASSLELAGEQFF. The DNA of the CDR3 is TGTGCCAGCAGCTTAGAACTAGCGGGAGAGCAGTTCTTC. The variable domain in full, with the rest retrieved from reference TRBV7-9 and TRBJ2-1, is DTGVSQNPRHKITKRGQNVTFRCDPISEHNRLYWYRQTLGQGPEFLTYFQNEAQLEKSRLLSDRFSAERPKGSFSTLEIQRTEQGDSAMYLCASSLELAGEQFFGPGTRLTVL.

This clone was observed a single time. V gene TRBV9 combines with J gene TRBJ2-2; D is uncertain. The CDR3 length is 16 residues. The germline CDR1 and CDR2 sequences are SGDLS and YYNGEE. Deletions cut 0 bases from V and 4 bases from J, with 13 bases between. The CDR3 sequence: CASSVGQNRGTGELFF. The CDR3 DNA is TGTGCCAGCAGCGTAGGCCAGAATCGTGGCACCGGGGAGCTGTTTTTT.

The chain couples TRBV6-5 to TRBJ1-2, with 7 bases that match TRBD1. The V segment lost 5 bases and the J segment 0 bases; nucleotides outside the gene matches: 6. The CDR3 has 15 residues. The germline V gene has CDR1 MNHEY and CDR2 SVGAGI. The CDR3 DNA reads TGTGCCAGCAGTAAGACAGGGTTGACTAACTATGGCTACACCTTC. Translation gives CASSKTGLTNYGYTF.

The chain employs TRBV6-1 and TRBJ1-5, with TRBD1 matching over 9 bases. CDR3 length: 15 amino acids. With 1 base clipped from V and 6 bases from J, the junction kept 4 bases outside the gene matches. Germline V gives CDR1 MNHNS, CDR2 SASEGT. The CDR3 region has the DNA TGTGCCAGCAGTGAAGACAGACAGGGGGGTCAGCCCCAGCATTTT. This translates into CASSEDRQGGQPQHF.